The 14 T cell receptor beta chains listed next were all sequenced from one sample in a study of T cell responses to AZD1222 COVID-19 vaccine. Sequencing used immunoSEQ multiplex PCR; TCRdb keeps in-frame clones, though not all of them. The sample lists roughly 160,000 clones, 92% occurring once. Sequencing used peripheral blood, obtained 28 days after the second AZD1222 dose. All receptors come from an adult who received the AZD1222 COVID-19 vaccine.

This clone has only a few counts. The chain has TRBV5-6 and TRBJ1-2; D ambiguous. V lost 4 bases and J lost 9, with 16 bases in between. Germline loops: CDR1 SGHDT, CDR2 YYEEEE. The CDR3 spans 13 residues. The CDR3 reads CASSPNRVHSYTF. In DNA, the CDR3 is TGTGCCAGCAGCCCGAATCGGGTTCACAGCTACACCTTC.

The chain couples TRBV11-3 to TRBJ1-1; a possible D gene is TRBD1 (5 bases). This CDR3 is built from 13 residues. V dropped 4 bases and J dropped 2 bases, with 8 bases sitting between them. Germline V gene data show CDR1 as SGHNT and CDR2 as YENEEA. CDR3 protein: CASSSGTNTEAFF. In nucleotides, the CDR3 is TGTGCCAGCAGCTCGGGGACTAACACTGAAGCTTTCTTT.

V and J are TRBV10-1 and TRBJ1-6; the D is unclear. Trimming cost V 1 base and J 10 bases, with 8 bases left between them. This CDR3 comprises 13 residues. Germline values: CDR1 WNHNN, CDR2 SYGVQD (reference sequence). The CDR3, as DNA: TGCGCCAGCAGTGAGTTGGCAGACTCACCCCTCCACTTT. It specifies CASSELADSPLHF.

The CDR3 spells CASSLARAGQGFYEQYF. The CDR3, as DNA: TGTGCCAGCAGCTTAGCGCGGGCAGGCCAGGGGTTCTACGAGCAGTACTTC. V is TRBV7-6 and J is TRBJ2-7, with a weak D call TRBD1 (6 bases). Germline V gene lookup returns CDR1 SGHVS and CDR2 FNYEAQ. The V gene lost 0 bases and the J gene lost 3 bases, with 18 bases spanning the gap. This CDR3 contains 17 residues.

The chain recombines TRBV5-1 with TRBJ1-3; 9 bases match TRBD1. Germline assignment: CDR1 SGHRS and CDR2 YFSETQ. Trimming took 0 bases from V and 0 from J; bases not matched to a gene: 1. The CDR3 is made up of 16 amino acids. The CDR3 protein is CASSLGQGGSGNTIYF. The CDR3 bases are TGCGCCAGCAGCTTGGGACAGGGGGGCTCTGGAAACACCATATATTTT. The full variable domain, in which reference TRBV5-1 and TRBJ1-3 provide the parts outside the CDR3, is KAGVTQTPRYLIKTRGQQVTLSCSPISGHRSVSWYQQTPGQGLQFLFEYFSETQRNKGNFPGRFSGRQFSNSRSEMNVSTLELGDSALYLCASSLGQGGSGNTIYFGEGSWLTVV.

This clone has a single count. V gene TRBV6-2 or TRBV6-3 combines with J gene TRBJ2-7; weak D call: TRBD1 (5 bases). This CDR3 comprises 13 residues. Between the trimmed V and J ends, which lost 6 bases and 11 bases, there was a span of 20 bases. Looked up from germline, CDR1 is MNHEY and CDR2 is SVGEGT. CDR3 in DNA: TGTGCCAGCAGCTTTTTACTCAGGGATCAGGAGTACTTC. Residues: CASSFLLRDQEYF.

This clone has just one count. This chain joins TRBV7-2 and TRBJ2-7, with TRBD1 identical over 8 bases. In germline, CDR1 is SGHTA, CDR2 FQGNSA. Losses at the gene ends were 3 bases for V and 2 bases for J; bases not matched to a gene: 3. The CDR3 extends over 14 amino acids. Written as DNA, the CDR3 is TGTGCCAGCAGCTTTACCAGGGGGCCCTACGAGCAGTACTTC. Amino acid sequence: CASSFTRGPYEQYF.

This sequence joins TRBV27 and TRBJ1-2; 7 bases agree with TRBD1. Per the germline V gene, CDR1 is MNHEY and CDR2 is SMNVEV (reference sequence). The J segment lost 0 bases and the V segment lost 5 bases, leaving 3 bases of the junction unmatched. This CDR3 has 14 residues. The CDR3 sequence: CASSETGTNYGYTF. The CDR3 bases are TGTGCCAGCAGTGAGACAGGGACTAACTATGGCTACACCTTC.

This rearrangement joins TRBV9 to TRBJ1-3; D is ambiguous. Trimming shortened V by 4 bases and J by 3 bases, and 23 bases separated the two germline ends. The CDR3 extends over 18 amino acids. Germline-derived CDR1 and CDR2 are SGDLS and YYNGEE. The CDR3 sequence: CASSPKGGRARDGNTIYF. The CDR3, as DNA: TGTGCCAGCAGCCCCAAGGGTGGGAGGGCCAGAGATGGAAACACCATATATTTT.

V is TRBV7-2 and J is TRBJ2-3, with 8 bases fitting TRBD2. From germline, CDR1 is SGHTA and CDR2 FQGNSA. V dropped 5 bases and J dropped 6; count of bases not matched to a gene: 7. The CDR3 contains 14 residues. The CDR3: CASSPGLAIDTQYF. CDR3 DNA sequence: TGTGCCAGCAGCCCCGGACTAGCCATCGATACGCAGTATTTT.

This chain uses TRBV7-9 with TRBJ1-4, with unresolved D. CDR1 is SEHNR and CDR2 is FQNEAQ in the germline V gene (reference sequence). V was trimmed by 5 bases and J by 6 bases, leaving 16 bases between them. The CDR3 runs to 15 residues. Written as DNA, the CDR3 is TGTGCCAGCAGCCTCGGCAGTCGTGTTGATGAAAAACTGTTTTTT. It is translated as CASSLGSRVDEKLFF. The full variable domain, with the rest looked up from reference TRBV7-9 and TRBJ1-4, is DTGVSQNPRHKITKRGQNVTFRCDPISEHNRLYWYRQTLGQGPEFLTYFQNEAQLEKSRLLSDRFSAERPKGSFSTLEIQRTEQGDSAMYLCASSLGSRVDEKLFFGSGTQLSVL.

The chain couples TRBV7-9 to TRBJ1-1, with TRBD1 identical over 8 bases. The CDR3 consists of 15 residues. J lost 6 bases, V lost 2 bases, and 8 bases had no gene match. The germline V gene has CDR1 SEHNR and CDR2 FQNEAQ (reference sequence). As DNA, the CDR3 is TGTGCCAGCAGCTTAATCCAGGGGGCGGTCGCTGAAGCTTTCTTT. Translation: CASSLIQGAVAEAFF.

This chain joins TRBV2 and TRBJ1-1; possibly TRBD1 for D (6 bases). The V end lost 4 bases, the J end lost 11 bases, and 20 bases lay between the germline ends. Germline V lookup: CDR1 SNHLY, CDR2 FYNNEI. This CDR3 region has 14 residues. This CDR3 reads CASSGIQGKTRAFF. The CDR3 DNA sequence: TGTGCCAGCAGTGGGATACAGGGCAAGACCAGGGCTTTCTTT.

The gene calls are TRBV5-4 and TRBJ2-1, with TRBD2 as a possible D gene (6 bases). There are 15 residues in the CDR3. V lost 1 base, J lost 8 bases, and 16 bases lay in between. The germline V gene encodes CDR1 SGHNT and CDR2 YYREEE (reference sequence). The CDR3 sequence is CASSLRGTSRDEQFF. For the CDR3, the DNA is TGTGCCAGCAGCTTGAGGGGCACTAGCCGCGATGAGCAGTTCTTC.